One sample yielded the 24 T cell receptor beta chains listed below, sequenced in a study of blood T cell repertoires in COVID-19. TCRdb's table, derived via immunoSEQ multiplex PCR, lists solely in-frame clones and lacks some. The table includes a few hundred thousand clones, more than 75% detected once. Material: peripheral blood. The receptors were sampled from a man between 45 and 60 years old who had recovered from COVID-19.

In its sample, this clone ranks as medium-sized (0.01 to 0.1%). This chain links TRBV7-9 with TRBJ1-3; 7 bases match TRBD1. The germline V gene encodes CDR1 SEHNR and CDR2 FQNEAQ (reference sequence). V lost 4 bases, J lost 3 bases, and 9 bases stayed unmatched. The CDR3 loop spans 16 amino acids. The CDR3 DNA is TGTGCCAGCAGCTCCGAAACAGGGGTGGATGGAAACACCATATATTTT. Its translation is CASSSETGVDGNTIYF.

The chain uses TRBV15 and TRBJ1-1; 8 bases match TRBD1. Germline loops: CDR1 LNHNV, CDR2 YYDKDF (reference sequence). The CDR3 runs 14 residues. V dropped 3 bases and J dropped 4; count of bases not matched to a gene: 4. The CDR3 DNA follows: TGTGCCACCAGCAGCCCGGACAGGGCCACTGAAGCTTTCTTT. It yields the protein CATSSPDRATEAFF.

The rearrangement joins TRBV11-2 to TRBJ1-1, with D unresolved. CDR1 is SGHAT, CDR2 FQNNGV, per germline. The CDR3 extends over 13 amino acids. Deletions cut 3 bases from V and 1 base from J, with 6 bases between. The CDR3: CASSFDWNTEAFF. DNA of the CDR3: TGTGCCAGCAGCTTCGACTGGAACACTGAAGCTTTCTTT.

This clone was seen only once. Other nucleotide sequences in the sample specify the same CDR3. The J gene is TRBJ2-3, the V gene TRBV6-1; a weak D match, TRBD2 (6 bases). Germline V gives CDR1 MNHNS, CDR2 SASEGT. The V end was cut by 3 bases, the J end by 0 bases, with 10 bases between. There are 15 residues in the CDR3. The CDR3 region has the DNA TGTGCCAGCAGTGAGCGGAGCGGGAGCACAGATACGCAGTATTTT. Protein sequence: CASSERSGSTDTQYF.

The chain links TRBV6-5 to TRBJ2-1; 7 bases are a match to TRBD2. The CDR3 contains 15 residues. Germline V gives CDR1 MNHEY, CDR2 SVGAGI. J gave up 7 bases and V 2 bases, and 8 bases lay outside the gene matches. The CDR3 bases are TGTGCCAGCAGTTACGTGTTAGCGGGTGTGAATGAGCAGTTCTTC. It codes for CASSYVLAGVNEQFF.

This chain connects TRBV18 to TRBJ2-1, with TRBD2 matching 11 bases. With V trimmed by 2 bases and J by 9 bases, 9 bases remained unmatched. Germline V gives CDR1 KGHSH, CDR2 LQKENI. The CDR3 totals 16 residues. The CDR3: CASSPSVAGGLGEQFF. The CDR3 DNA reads TGTGCCAGCTCACCATCAGTAGCGGGAGGGCTCGGTGAGCAGTTCTTC. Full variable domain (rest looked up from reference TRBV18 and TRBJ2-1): NAGVMQNPRHLVRRRGQEARLRCSPMKGHSHVYWYRQLPEEGLKFMVYLQKENIIDESGMPKERFSAEFPKEGPSILRIQQVVRGDSAAYFCASSPSVAGGLGEQFFGPGTRLTVL.

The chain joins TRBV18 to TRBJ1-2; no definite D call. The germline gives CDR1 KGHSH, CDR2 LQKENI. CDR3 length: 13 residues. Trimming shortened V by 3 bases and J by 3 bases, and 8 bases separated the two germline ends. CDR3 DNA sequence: TGTGCCAGCTCACCGGGCCCGCACTATGGCTACACCTTC. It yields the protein CASSPGPHYGYTF.

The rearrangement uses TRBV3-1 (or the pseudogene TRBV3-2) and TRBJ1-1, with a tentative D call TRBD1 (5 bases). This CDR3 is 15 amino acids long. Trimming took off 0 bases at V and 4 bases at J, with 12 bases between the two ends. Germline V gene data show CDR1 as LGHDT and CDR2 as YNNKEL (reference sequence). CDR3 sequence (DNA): TGTGCCAGCAGCCAAGATTACACAGGACGCACTGAAGCTTTCTTT. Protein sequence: CASSQDYTGRTEAFF.

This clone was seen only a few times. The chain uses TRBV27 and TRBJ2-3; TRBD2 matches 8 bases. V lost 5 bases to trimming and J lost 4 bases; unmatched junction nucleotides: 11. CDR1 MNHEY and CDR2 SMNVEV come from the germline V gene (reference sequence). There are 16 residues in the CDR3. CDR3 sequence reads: CASSPLGSGRSDTQYF. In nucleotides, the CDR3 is TGTGCCAGCAGTCCCCTGGGGAGCGGGAGATCAGATACGCAGTATTTT.

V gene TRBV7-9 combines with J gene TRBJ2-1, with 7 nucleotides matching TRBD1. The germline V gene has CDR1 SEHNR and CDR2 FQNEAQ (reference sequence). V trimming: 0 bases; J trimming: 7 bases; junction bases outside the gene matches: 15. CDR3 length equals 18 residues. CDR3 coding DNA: TGTGCCAGCAGCTTAGCTCCCCACCGGGACAGCCTTGGGAATGAGCAGTTCTTC. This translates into CASSLAPHRDSLGNEQFF.

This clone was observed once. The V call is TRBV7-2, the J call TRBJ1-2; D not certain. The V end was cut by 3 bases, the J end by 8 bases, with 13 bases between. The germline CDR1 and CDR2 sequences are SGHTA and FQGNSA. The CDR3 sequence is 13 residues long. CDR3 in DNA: TGTGCCAGCAGCTTTGGAGGGCTGGGAGGCTACACCTTC. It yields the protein CASSFGGLGGYTF.

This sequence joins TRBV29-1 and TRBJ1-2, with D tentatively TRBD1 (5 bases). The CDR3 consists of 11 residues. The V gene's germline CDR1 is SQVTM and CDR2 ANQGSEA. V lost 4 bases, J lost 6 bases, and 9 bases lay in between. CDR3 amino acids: CSVGGVDGYTF. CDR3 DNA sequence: TGCAGCGTTGGGGGCGTGGATGGCTACACCTTC. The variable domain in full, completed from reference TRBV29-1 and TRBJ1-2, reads SAVISQKPSRDICQRGTSLTIQCQVDSQVTMMFWYRQQPGQSLTLIATANQGSEATYESGFVIDKFPISRPNLTFSTLTVSNMSPEDSSIYLCSVGGVDGYTFGSGTRLTVV.

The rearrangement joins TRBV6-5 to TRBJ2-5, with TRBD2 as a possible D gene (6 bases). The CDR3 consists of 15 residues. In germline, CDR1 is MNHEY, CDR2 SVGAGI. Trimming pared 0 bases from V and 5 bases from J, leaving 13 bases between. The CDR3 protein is CASSYSRTSSETQYF. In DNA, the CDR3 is TGTGCCAGCAGTTACTCGAGAACTAGCTCGGAGACCCAGTACTTC.

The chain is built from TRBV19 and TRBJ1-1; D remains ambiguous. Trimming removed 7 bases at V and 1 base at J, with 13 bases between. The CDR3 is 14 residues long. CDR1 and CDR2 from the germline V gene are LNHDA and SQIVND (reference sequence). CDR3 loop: CASIPGSWNTEAFF. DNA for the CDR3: TGTGCCAGTATCCCCGGGAGCTGGAACACTGAAGCTTTCTTT.

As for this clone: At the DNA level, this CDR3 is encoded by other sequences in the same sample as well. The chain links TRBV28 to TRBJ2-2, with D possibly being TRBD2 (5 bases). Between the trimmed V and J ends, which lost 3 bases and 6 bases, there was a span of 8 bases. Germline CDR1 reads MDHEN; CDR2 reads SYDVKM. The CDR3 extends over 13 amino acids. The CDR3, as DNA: TGTGCCAGCAGTTTGCGGGTTCCCGGGGAGCTGTTTTTT. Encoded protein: CASSLRVPGELFF. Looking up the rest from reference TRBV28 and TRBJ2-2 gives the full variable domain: DVKVTQSSRYLVKRTGEKVFLECVQDMDHENMFWYRQDPGLGLRLIYFSYDVKMKEKGDIPEGYSVSREKKERFSLILESASTNQTSMYLCASSLRVPGELFFGEGSRLTVL.

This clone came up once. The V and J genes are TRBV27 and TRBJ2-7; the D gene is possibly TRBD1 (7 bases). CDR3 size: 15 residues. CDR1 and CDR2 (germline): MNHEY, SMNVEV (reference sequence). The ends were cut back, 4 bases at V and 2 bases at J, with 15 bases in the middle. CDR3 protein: CASSSQGDSPYEQYF. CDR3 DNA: TGTGCCAGCAGTTCCCAGGGGGACTCTCCCTACGAGCAGTACTTC.

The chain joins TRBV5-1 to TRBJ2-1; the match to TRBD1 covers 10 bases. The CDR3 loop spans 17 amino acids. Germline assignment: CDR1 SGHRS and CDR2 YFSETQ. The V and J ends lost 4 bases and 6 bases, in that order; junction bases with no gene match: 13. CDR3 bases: TGCGCCAGCAGCGTACCAGGACAGGGGGTTTATCCCAATGAGCAGTTCTTC. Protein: CASSVPGQGVYPNEQFF. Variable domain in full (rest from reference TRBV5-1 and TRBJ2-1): KAGVTQTPRYLIKTRGQQVTLSCSPISGHRSVSWYQQTPGQGLQFLFEYFSETQRNKGNFPGRFSGRQFSNSRSEMNVSTLELGDSALYLCASSVPGQGVYPNEQFFGPGTRLTVL.

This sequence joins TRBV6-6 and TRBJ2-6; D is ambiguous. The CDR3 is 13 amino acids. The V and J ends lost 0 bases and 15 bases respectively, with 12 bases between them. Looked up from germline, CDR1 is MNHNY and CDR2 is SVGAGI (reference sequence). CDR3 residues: CASSYSETPPLTF. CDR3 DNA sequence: TGTGCCAGCAGTTACTCGGAGACCCCCCCCCTGACTTTC.

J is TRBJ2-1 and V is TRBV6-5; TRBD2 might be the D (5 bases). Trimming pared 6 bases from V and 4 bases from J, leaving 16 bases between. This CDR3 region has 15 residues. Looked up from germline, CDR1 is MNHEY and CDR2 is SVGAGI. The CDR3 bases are TGTGCCAGCAGAAAGCGGAGCGGAACTTACAATGAGCAGTTCTTC. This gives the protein CASRKRSGTYNEQFF.

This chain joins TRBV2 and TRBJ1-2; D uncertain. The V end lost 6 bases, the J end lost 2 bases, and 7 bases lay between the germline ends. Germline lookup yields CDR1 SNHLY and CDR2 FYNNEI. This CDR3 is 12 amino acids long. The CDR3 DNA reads TGTGCCAGCAGAGACAACAACTATGGCTACACCTTC. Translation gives CASRDNNYGYTF.

The CDR3 sequence is CASGEGTGNQPQHF. CDR3 in DNA: TGTGCCAGCGGCGAGGGGACAGGCAATCAGCCCCAGCATTTT. The chain uses TRBV28 and TRBJ1-5, with TRBD1 matching 7 bases. Germline lookup yields CDR1 MDHEN and CDR2 SYDVKM. The trim removed 8 bases at V and 2 bases at J, leaving 6 bases unmatched. The CDR3 has 14 residues.

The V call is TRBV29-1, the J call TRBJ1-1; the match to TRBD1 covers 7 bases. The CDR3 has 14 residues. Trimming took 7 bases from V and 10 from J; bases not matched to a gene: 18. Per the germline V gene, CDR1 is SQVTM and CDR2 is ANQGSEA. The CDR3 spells CSGHKQGIQARAFF. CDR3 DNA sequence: TGCAGCGGCCATAAACAGGGGATCCAAGCGAGAGCTTTCTTT.

The CDR3 DNA follows: TGTGCTAGTGGTTTGAGGGAGGGAGAGACCCAGTACTTC. Its protein product is CASGLREGETQYF. The chain joins TRBV12-5 to TRBJ2-5; 7 positions agree with TRBD2. Germline lookup yields CDR1 LGHNT and CDR2 FRNRAP. CDR3 length: 13 residues. V shed 2 bases and J 4 bases; nucleotides not matched to a gene: 1.

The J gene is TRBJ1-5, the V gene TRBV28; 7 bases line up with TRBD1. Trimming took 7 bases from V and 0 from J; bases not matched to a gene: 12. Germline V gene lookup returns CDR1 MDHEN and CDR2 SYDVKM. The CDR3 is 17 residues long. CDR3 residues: CASILRQGGYSNQPQHF. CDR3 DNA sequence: TGTGCCAGCATCCTACGGCAGGGGGGCTATAGCAATCAGCCCCAGCATTTT.